This T cell receptor (beta chain) emerged from a study of blood T cell repertoires in COVID-19. This table comes from immunoSEQ multiplex PCR, and its TCRdb copy is limited to in-frame clones, with some not included. The repertoire holds about 210,000 clones, with around 83% as singletons. The CDR3 loop spans 18 amino acids. With V trimmed by 2 bases and J by 3 bases, 9 bases remained unmatched. The germline V gene encodes CDR1 MNHNS and CDR2 SASEGT. The chain couples TRBV6-1 to TRBJ2-1; 11 nucleotides match TRBD2. The sequenced sample was peripheral blood. The TCR sequence derives from a man aged 45-60 years with active or convalescent COVID-19. The CDR3 DNA reads TGTGCCAGCAGTGAAATTAGCGGGGGGGCGGTAGGCTACAATGAGCAGTTCTTC. Residues: CASSEISGGAVGYNEQFF.